This TCR beta chain emerged from a study of cytomegalovirus exposure and HLA in healthy donors. Comments on this clone: What it binds is unknown.

CDR3 length equals 14 residues. The V and J ends lost 1 base and 6 bases respectively, with 10 bases between them. Whole-study results and caveats: Cytomegalovirus association was listed for 164 TCR beta chains.

Amplification used 60 Vbeta primers and 13 Jbeta primers. Data came from immunoSEQ multiplex PCR; TCRdb stores just in-frame clones and leaves some out. The sample lists about 70,000 clones; 78% were seen once. The clonotype was recovered from a girl aged 5-17 years in good health and CMV-seropositive. Sequenced sample: PBMCs. V and J are TRBV23-1 and TRBJ1-5; a weak D match, TRBD1 (5 bases). TRBV23-1 is filed as an ORF, its function uncertain. Written as DNA, the CDR3 is TGCGCCAGCAGTCAATGCAGGGATGGTCAGCCCCAGCATTTT. Translation: CASSQCRDGQPQHF.